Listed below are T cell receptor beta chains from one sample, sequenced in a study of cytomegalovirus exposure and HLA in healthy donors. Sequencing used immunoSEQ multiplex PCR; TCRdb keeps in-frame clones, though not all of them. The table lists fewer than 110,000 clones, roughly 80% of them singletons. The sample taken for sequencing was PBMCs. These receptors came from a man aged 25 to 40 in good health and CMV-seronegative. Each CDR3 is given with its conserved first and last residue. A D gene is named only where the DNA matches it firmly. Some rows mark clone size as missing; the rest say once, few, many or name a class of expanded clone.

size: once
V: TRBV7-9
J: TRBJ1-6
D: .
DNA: TGTGCCAGCAGCTTGATGGGGGGTTTCGATTCACCCCTCCACTTT
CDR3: CASSLMGGFDSPLHF

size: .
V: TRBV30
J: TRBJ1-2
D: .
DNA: TGTGCCTGGCTTAAGCCACCGCGGGATGGCTACACCTTC
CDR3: CAWLKPPRDGYTF

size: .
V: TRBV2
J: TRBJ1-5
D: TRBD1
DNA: TGTGCCAGCAGTGAATCCCCGGGACAGGGATCGGGACAGCCCCAGCATTTT
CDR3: CASSESPGQGSGQPQHF

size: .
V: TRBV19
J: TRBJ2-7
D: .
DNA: TGTGCCAGTAGTCCCGAGGGCTCCTCCTACGAGCAGTACTTC
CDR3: CASSPEGSSYEQYF

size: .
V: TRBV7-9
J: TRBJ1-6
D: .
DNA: TGTGCCAGCAGCTTAGGCGGAAATTCACCCCTCCACTTT
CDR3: CASSLGGNSPLHF

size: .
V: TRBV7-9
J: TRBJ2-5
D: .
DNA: TGTGCCAGCAGCTTAGCGGAAGAAGCAGGGGCGCAGTACTTC
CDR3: CASSLAEEAGAQYF

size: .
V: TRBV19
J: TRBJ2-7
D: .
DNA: TGTGCCAGTGCAGGGACCTACGAGCAGTACTTC
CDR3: CASAGTYEQYF

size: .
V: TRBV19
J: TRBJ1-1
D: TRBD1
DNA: TGTGCCAGTAGCCTGACAGGGGGCGGTTTAGGCACTGAAGCTTTCTTT
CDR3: CASSLTGGGLGTEAFF

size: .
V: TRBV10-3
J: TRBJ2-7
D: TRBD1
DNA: TGTGCCATCAGTGGAGGTGGGACAGGTTCCTACGAGCAGTACTTC
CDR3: CAISGGGTGSYEQYF

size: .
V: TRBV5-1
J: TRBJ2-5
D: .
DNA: TGCGCCAGCAGCTTGTTCCCCGGCCAAGAGACCCAGTACTTC
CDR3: CASSLFPGQETQYF

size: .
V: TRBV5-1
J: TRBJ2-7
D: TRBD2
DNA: TGCGCCAGCAGCAGCTTCCCGGGGCGGGGGACCTACGAGCAGTACTTC
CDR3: CASSSFPGRGTYEQYF

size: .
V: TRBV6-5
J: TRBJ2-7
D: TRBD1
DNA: TGTGCCAGCAGTGCCGGGACAGGGCTACACGAGCAGTACTTC
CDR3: CASSAGTGLHEQYF

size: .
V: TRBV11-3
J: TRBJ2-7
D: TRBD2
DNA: TGTGCCAGCAGCTTGACTAGCGGTAACGAGCAGTACTTC
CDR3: CASSLTSGNEQYF

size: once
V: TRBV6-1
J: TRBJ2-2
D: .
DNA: TGTGCCAGCAGGCGGGACAGAACAACCGGGGAGCTGTTTTTT
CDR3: CASRRDRTTGELFF

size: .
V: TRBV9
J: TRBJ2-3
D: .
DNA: TGTGCCAGCAGCGTAGGCCGTCGGGAGTTCGATACGCAGTATTTT
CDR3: CASSVGRREFDTQYF

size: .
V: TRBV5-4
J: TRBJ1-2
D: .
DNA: TGTGCCAGCAGCTCGGCGACAGGTACCCATGGCTACACCTTC
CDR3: CASSSATGTHGYTF

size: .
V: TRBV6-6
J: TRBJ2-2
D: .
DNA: TGTGCCAGCAGCTTCTCCGGCGGGGAGCTGTTTTTT
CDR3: CASSFSGGELFF

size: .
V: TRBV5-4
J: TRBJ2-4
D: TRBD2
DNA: TGTGCCAGCAGCACCGGACTAGCGGGAGTAGGGAACATTCAGTACTTC
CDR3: CASSTGLAGVGNIQYF

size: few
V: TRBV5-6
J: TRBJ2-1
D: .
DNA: TGTGCCAGCAGAGCAGGTAGGAATGAGCAGTTCTTC
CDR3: CASRAGRNEQFF

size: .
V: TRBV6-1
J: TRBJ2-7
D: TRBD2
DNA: TGTGCCAGCAGTGAAATCACTAGCGGGAGCTACGAGCAGTACTTC
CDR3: CASSEITSGSYEQYF

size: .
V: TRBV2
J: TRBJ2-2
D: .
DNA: TGTGCCAGCACTCTGACTCGCACCGGGGAGCTGTTTTTT
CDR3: CASTLTRTGELFF

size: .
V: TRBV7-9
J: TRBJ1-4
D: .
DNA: TGTGCCAGCAGCTCGACAGCTAATGAAAAACTGTTTTTT
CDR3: CASSSTANEKLFF

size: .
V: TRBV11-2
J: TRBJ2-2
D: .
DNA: TGTGCCAGCAGCTCCGTTGGGGGGAGAGAAACCGGGGAGCTGTTTTTT
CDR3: CASSSVGGRETGELFF

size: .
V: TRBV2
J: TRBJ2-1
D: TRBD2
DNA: TGTGCAGTTCTAGCGGGGCCCTACAATGAGCAGTTCTTC
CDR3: CAVLAGPYNEQFF

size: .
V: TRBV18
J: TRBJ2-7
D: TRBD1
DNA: TGTGCCAGCTCCCAAGGGACAGGGAACCACGAGCAGTACTTC
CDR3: CASSQGTGNHEQYF

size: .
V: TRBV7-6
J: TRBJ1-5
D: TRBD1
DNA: TGTGCCAGCAGCTCGTCGACAGGGGGCGTTAATCAGCCCCAGCATTTT
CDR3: CASSSSTGGVNQPQHF

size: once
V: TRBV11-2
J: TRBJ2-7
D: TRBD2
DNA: TGTGCCAGCAGCTTAGTTCCGGGAGGAGTCTACGAGCAGTACTTC
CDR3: CASSLVPGGVYEQYF

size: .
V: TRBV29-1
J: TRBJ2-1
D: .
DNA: TGCAGCGTTGTTGGCGCGGGGAGCTCCTACAATGAGCAGTTCTTC
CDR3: CSVVGAGSSYNEQFF

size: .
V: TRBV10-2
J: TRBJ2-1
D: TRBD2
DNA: TGCGCCAGCAGGGGACTAGCGGGAGGGGGTGAGCAGTTCTTC
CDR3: CASRGLAGGGEQFF

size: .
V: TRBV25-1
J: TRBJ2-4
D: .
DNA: TGTGCCAGCAGTGCCAAAAAAAACATTCAGTACTTC
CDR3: CASSAKKNIQYF

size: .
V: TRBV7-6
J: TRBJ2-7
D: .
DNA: TGTGCCAGCAGCCCAGGGACAGATGGGGGGCCCGGCGACGAGCAGTACTTC
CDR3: CASSPGTDGGPGDEQYF

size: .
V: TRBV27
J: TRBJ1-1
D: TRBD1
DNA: TGTGCCAGCAGTTTAACAGGGGGCCCCTCAGCTTTCTTT
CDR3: CASSLTGGPSAFF

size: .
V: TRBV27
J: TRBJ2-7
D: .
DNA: TGTGCCAGCAGTTTACAATCAGGCTACGAGCAGTACTTC
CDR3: CASSLQSGYEQYF

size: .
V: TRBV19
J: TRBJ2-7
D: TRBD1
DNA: TGTGCCAGCCGGGACAGCGATTCGGACGAGCAGTACTTC
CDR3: CASRDSDSDEQYF

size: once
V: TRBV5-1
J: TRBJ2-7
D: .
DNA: TGCGCCAGCAGCTCCGCCTACGAGCAGTACTTC
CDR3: CASSSAYEQYF

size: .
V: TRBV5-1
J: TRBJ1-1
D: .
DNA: TGCGCCAGCAGCTCTGGAACAGGGTTTCGCGAGGCTTTCTTT
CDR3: CASSSGTGFREAFF

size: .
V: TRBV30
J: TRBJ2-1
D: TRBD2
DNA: TGTGCCTGGAGTGTAGTAGCGGGGCACAATGAGCAGTTCTTC
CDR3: CAWSVVAGHNEQFF

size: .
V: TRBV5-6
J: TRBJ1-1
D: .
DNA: TGTGCCAGCAGCTTGAGTTTCCAGGGATCTGAAGCTTTCTTT
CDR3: CASSLSFQGSEAFF

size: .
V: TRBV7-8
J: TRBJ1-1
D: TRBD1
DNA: TGTGCCAGCAGCTTCCCAGGGACAGGGAACACTGAAGCTTTCTTT
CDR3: CASSFPGTGNTEAFF

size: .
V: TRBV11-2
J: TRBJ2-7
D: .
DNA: TGTGCCAGCAGCTTAGGAGCAGGGACCTACGAGCAGTACTTC
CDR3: CASSLGAGTYEQYF

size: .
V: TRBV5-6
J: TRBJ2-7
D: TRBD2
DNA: TGTGCCAGCAGGGGCGGGGAGGGTGAAGCCTACGAGCAGTACTTC
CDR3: CASRGGEGEAYEQYF

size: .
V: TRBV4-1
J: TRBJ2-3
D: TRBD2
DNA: TGCGCCAGCAGCCACACCACTAGCGGGAGCGGGAGTACGCAGTATTTT
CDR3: CASSHTTSGSGSTQYF

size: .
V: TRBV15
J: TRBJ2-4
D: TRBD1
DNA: TGTGCCACCAGCGGGGACAGGGGGAGGGACATTCAGTACTTC
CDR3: CATSGDRGRDIQYF

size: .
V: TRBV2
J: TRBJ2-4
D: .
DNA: TGTGCCAGCACGGGGGAGCTAGCCAAAAACATTCAGTACTTC
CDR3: CASTGELAKNIQYF

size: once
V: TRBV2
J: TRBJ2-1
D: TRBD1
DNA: TGTGCCAGCAGTGACACCACAGGGGGCTCCTACAATGAGCAGTTCTTC
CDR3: CASSDTTGGSYNEQFF

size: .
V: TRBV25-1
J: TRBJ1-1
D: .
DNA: TGTGCCAGCAGTGACAGGGGTATAAGAAACACTGAAGTTTTCTTT
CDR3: CASSDRGIRNTEVFF

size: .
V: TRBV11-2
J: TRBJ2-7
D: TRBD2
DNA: TGTGCCAGCAGCCTACGAACTAGCGGGAGCTACGAGCAGTACTTC
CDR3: CASSLRTSGSYEQYF

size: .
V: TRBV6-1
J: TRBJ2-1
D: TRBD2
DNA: TGTGCCAGCAGTGAAGCGGGACTAGGGAGCGCTGAGCAGTTCTTC
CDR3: CASSEAGLGSAEQFF

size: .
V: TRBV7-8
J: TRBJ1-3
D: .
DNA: TGTGCCAGCAGCTTTTTGGGGGCCTCTGGAAACACCATATATTTT
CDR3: CASSFLGASGNTIYF

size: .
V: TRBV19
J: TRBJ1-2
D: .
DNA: TGTGCCAGTAGTATTGGAGGGGTAACGGGCTACACCTTC
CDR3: CASSIGGVTGYTF

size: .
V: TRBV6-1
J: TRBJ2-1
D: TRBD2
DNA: TGTGCCAGCAGTGGGCGGGAGGGCCGGTACAATGAGCAGTTCTTC
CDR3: CASSGREGRYNEQFF

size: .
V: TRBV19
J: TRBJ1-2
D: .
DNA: TGTGCCCGAACCTCGGGGGAAGATGGCTACACCTTC
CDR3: CARTSGEDGYTF